The next 16 T cell receptor beta chains were all read from a single sample in a study of shared clonotypes between healthy human individuals. Profiling relied on immunoSEQ multiplex PCR, and the TCRdb table lists in-frame clones only, not all of them. The data show about 600,000 clones, around 97% seen once. The sequenced sample consisted of naive CD4+ T cells sorted from blood. Subset given: CD45RA+ positively selected. The receptors come from a woman aged 25 to 39 in good health.

The chain has TRBV27 and TRBJ2-5, with a weak D call TRBD1 (6 bases). Germline values: CDR1 MNHEY, CDR2 SMNVEV (reference sequence). The CDR3 length is 16 residues. V lost 6 bases and J 4 bases, leaving 21 bases between the germline ends. CDR3 region: CASRHLRGTKRETQYF. The CDR3 DNA is TGTGCCAGCAGACACCTCCGTGGGACAAAGCGAGAGACCCAGTACTTC.

The V call is TRBV27, the J call TRBJ2-7; no firm D call. The CDR3 is 15 residues long. Germline CDR1 is MNHEY and CDR2 is SMNVEV (reference sequence). The V end was cut by 3 bases, the J end by 0 bases, with 12 bases between. The CDR3 DNA reads TGTGCCAGCAGTTTGGTTGGATCGAGCTCCTACGAGCAGTACTTC. It encodes CASSLVGSSSYEQYF.

This chain uses TRBV6-5 with TRBJ2-7; a possible D gene is TRBD1 (5 bases). This CDR3 is built from 15 residues. V lost 0 bases to trimming and J lost 0 bases, with 9 bases between them. Germline loops: CDR1 MNHEY, CDR2 SVGAGI. The CDR3 coding sequence is TGTGCCAGCAGTTACTCGACAGCCAGCTCCTACGAGCAGTACTTC. It codes for CASSYSTASSYEQYF.

Note on this clone: The final CDR3 position lacks the conserved phenylalanine or tryptophan, pointing to a likely read error. The DNA is omitted, as the CDR3 cannot be located on it reliably, and the CDR3 follows TCRdb's listing. The chain is built from TRBV4-2 and TRBJ1-2. The CDR3 is made up of 11 amino acids, end residues included. Germline V CDR1 and CDR2: LGHNA, YNFKEQ. The CDR3 spells CASSHPGAFFY.

This clone showed up just once. The rearrangement joins TRBV7-2 to TRBJ2-1; 13 nucleotides match TRBD2. The CDR3 covers 16 residues. The V gene's germline CDR1 is SGHTA and CDR2 FQGNSA. V trimming: 5 bases; J trimming: 12 bases; junction bases outside the gene matches: 13. The DNA of the CDR3 is TGTGCCAGCAGCGATCCGCGACTAGCGGGAGGCACGGGGCAGTTCTTC. Its protein is CASSDPRLAGGTGQFF.

The J gene is TRBJ2-1, the V gene TRBV6-4, with 12 bases lining up with TRBD2. Germline lookup yields CDR1 MRHNA and CDR2 SNTAGT. This CDR3 spans 15 amino acids. V lost 2 bases, J lost 10 bases, and 6 bases stayed unmatched. The CDR3 nucleotides are TGTGCCAGCAGTGACCTAGCGGGAGGGGCCCGCGAGCAGTTCTTC. Residues: CASSDLAGGAREQFF.

As for this clone: Other nucleotide sequences from this sample produce the same CDR3. V and J are TRBV28 and TRBJ1-3; perhaps TRBD1 as D (5 bases). The V gene's germline CDR1 is MDHEN and CDR2 SYDVKM. There are 14 residues in the CDR3. Between the trimmed V and J ends, which lost 2 bases and 2 bases, there was a span of 7 bases. CDR3 amino acids: CASSLGGTGNTIYF. The CDR3 nucleotides read TGTGCCAGCAGTTTAGGGGGAACTGGAAACACCATATATTTT.

The rearrangement joins TRBV5-1 to TRBJ1-2, with D perhaps TRBD1 (5 bases). V was cut by 1 base and J by 5 bases, with 12 bases left in between. Germline V gene sequence: CDR1 SGHRS, CDR2 YFSETQ. The CDR3 runs to 14 residues. CDR3 protein: CASSLTRAEYGYTF. DNA for the CDR3: TGCGCCAGCAGCTTGACCAGGGCGGAATATGGCTACACCTTC.

This chain links TRBV27 with TRBJ1-1; D gene ambiguous. Between the trimmed V and J ends, which lost 6 bases and 2 bases, there was a span of 19 bases. Per the germline V gene, CDR1 is MNHEY and CDR2 is SMNVEV (reference sequence). This CDR3 is 16 amino acids long. The CDR3 loop reads CASRRRKGTRNTEAFF. The CDR3 nucleotides are TGTGCCAGCAGGCGGCGAAAGGGTACCCGAAACACTGAAGCTTTCTTT.

The chain recombines TRBV4-1 with TRBJ2-6, with no clear D. The V end was cut by 3 bases, the J end by 5 bases, with 11 bases between. The CDR3 has 15 residues. Germline CDR1 reads MGHRA; CDR2 reads YSYEKL. The DNA for the CDR3 is TGCGCCAGCAGCCATCCATCTTTCCGGGCCAACGTCCTGACTTTC. It is translated as CASSHPSFRANVLTF.

The chain carries TRBV28 and TRBJ2-1; D perhaps matches TRBD2 (5 bases). Germline-derived CDR1 and CDR2 are MDHEN and SYDVKM. The V end lost 3 bases, the J end lost 4 bases, and 16 bases lay between the germline ends. This CDR3 has 16 residues. CDR3 DNA sequence: TGTGCCAGCAGTTTGCACCCGGGATTAAGGTACAATGAGCAGTTCTTC. Translating gives CASSLHPGLRYNEQFF.

V gene TRBV30 combines with J gene TRBJ1-5; a possible D gene is TRBD1 (5 bases). The CDR3 covers 13 residues. CDR1 and CDR2 (germline): GTSNPN, SVGIG (reference sequence). Trimming cost V 1 base and J 6 bases, with 10 bases left between them. The CDR3 loop reads CAWSAQEGQPQHF. DNA for the CDR3: TGTGCCTGGAGTGCACAGGAGGGTCAGCCCCAGCATTTT.

In DNA form, the CDR3 reads TGCAGCGTTGATCGGTCTTACACTGAAGCTTTCTTT. It encodes CSVDRSYTEAFF. The V and J genes are TRBV29-1 and TRBJ1-1; no clear D gene. Germline lookup yields CDR1 SQVTM and CDR2 ANQGSEA. V was clipped by 3 bases and J by 3 bases, with 8 bases between them. This CDR3 has 12 residues.

As to this clone: This specimen includes other DNA sequences encoding the same CDR3. The CDR3 spells CASSYSGGTDTQYF. DNA for the CDR3: TGTGCCAGCAGTTACTCGGGGGGAACAGATACGCAGTATTTT. The chain has TRBV6-5 and TRBJ2-3; tentative D call: TRBD2 (6 bases). V was trimmed by 0 bases and J by 3 bases, leaving 7 bases between them. The CDR3 is made up of 14 amino acids. Germline V gene sequence: CDR1 MNHEY, CDR2 SVGAGI.

Of note for this clone: Other DNA sequences from this sample encode an identical CDR3 as well. This chain links TRBV30 with TRBJ2-7; no firm D call. The germline gives CDR1 GTSNPN, CDR2 SVGIG (reference sequence). This CDR3 is 11 amino acids long. V was trimmed by 3 bases and J by 6 bases, leaving 9 bases between them. CDR3 in amino acids: CAWSGQFEQYF. In DNA form, the CDR3 reads TGTGCCTGGAGCGGCCAGTTCGAGCAGTACTTC.

In its sample, this clone was seen a few times. The chain has TRBV5-1 and TRBJ2-2, with 9 bases lining up with TRBD2. This CDR3 spans 15 amino acids. Germline assignment: CDR1 SGHRS and CDR2 YFSETQ. J gave up 1 base and V 4 bases, and 2 bases lay outside the gene matches. The CDR3 spells CASSMTSGNTGELFF. The CDR3 DNA reads as TGCGCCAGCAGCATGACTAGCGGGAACACCGGGGAGCTGTTTTTT.